The clone carrying this T cell receptor beta chain showed up just a few times. Its target is not known. The data belong to a study of response to subunit inactivated influenza vaccine. General study results and limits: It was suggested by the authors that few new T cells are recruited by each seasonal influenza vaccination.

TCRdb called the RT-PCR reads again in MiXCR, with one record for every CDR3 protein. The profile shows 500,000 or so distinct CDR3 sequences, about 15% of them singletons. The clonotype was recovered from a man between 50 and 69 years old who received an inactivated influenza vaccine. The sample in question was CD4+ T cells sorted from PBMCs, obtained around 25 months after vaccination.

CDR3 coding DNA: TGTGCCAGCAGCCGCCCGGGGGCAGTGGAGACCGGGGAGCTGTTTTTT. Encoded protein: CASSRPGAVETGELFF. The V and J genes are TRBV4-2 and TRBJ2-2, with D perhaps assigned TRBD1 or TRBD2 (6 bases each). The V gene's germline CDR1 is LGHNA and CDR2 YNFKEQ. V was trimmed by 4 bases and J by 5 bases, leaving 17 bases between them. The CDR3 is 16 amino acids.